A selection of T cell receptor beta chains follows, all from one sample in a study of shared clonotypes between healthy human individuals. Generated by immunoSEQ multiplex PCR, the TCRdb table keeps only in-frame clones and is missing some. The table shows millions of clones, with 85% to 95% occurring only once. The sample taken for sequencing was naive CD8+ T cells from PBMCs. The origin of the receptors is a young man in good health. Some clones in this sample may be carry-over from other donors' samples. The CDR3 runs from the conserved cysteine through the conserved F or W. A D gene is named only where the DNA matches it firmly. Not all rows give a size; the values are once, few, many and, for expanded clones, a class.

J	D	size	V	DNA	CDR3
TRBJ2-3	NA	NA	TRBV4-1	TGCGCCAGCAGCCAAGATAGGAGGGGTCCCCTAAGAAGAACAGATACGCAGTATTTT	CASSQDRRGPLRRTDTQYF
TRBJ2-5	TRBD1	NA	TRBV11-2	TGTGCCAGCAGCTTAGAGTTCGACAGGGAAGAGACCCAGTACTTC	CASSLEFDREETQYF
TRBJ2-2	NA	NA	TRBV9	TGTGCCAGCAGCGACTTGACAGCTCCGAACACCGGGGAGCTGTTTTTT	CASSDLTAPNTGELFF
TRBJ1-2	NA	NA	TRBV7-6	TGTGCCAGCAGCCCCGCGGGGGTGGGCTATGGCTACACCTTC	CASSPAGVGYGYTF
TRBJ2-5	NA	NA	TRBV6-5	TGTGCCGCAAAGACGGGCGGGGAGCAAGAGACCCAGTACTTC	CAAKTGGEQETQYF
TRBJ2-1	TRBD2	NA	TRBV7-9	TGTGCCAGCAGCGCCTCTGGGACTAGCGGGAGGAACTTTCAGGCTGAGCAGTTCTTC	CASSASGTSGRNFQAEQFF
TRBJ1-1	NA	NA	TRBV27	TGTGCCAGCAGTCCCAGGGTCGGGGGCACTGAAGCTTTCTTT	CASSPRVGGTEAFF
TRBJ2-5	NA	NA	TRBV7-8	TGTGCCAGCAGCCCTCGCCCCCGTGGGGTCCAAGAGACCCAGTACTTC	CASSPRPRGVQETQYF
TRBJ2-7	TRBD1	NA	TRBV28	TGTGCCAGCAGTTTGACAGGGCGGTACGAGCAGTACTTC	CASSLTGRYEQYF
TRBJ2-7	TRBD1	once	TRBV13	TGTGCCAGCAGCCCGACAGGACAGGGGTTCGACGAGCAGTACTTC	CASSPTGQGFDEQYF
TRBJ1-1	NA	NA	TRBV7-2	TGTGCCAGCAGCTCAGCCCCGAACACTGAAGCTTTCTTT	CASSSAPNTEAFF
TRBJ2-3	TRBD2	once	TRBV27	TGTGCCAGCAGTCCCATGACTAGCGGGCCCCCAGATACGCAGTATTTT	CASSPMTSGPPDTQYF
TRBJ2-7	TRBD1	NA	TRBV30	TGTGCCTGGCGGGACAGGCTCTACGAGCAGTACTTC	CAWRDRLYEQYF
TRBJ1-1	NA	NA	TRBV9	TGTGCCAGCAGCGTCCCGGACGGAACTGAAGCTTTCTTT	CASSVPDGTEAFF